This passage covers 26 T cell receptor beta chains from one sample sequenced in a study of response to subunit inactivated influenza vaccine. TCRdb re-called the RT-PCR reads with MiXCR, one entry per CDR3 protein. The sample holds under 850,000 distinct CDR3 sequences, 15% to 20% seen once. The sequencing here drew on PBMCs from blood, taken roughly 5 days after vaccination. The source of these receptors is a man in his fifties or sixties who received an inactivated influenza vaccine.

This clonotype was counted many times. J is TRBJ2-1 and V is TRBV29-1; D is undetermined. The CDR3 runs to 9 residues. Per the germline V gene, CDR1 is SQVTM and CDR2 is ANQGSEA. Trimming took 3 bases from V and 7 from J, leaving 1 base between them. The DNA for the CDR3 is TGCAGCGTTGAGAATGAGCAGTTCTTC. Residues: CSVENEQFF.

The J gene is TRBJ2-1, the V gene TRBV20-1; no clear D. The V end was cut by 6 bases, the J end by 9 bases, with 12 bases between. The germline V gene encodes CDR1 DFQATT and CDR2 SNEGSKA (reference sequence). The CDR3 is made up of 11 amino acids. CDR3 sequence (DNA): TGCAGTGCCATACCCTACGGTGAGCAGTTCTTC. Translating gives CSAIPYGEQFF.

The J gene is TRBJ2-5, the V gene TRBV20-1, with a possible D match to TRBD1 (6 bases). Per germline, CDR1 DFQATT and CDR2 SNEGSKA (reference sequence). The CDR3 length is 16 residues. Trimming removed 0 bases at V and 2 bases at J, with 16 bases between. CDR3 in DNA: TGCAGTGCTAGAGACGTGACCGGGACATCGCAAGAGACCCAGTACTTC. It yields the protein CSARDVTGTSQETQYF.

This clonotype was recorded at least ten times. This chain joins TRBV29-1 and TRBJ2-4; D gene unclear. The CDR3 consists of 15 residues. Per germline, CDR1 SQVTM and CDR2 ANQGSEA. Trimming shortened V by 0 bases and J by 4 bases, and 13 bases separated the two germline ends. In DNA form, the CDR3 reads TGCAGCGTTGAAGACTTCTTACCGGGTAAAAACATTCAGTACTTC. Translation: CSVEDFLPGKNIQYF.

The table lists this clonotype with a few counts. In DNA form, the CDR3 reads TGTGCCAGCAGCTTAATCTCGGCTAGCGGCGCTAACACCGGGGAGCTGTTTTTT. Amino acid sequence: CASSLISASGANTGELFF. This sequence joins TRBV11-2 and TRBJ2-2; 7 bases agree with TRBD2. The CDR3 has 18 residues. V trimming: 2 bases; J trimming: 2 bases; junction bases outside the gene matches: 11. The germline gives CDR1 SGHAT, CDR2 FQNNGV.

This clonotype was seen more than once but under ten times. The chain uses TRBV7-2 and TRBJ1-6; the D is unclear. The CDR3 is 14 amino acids. Per germline, CDR1 SGHTA and CDR2 FQGNSA. V was pared by 2 bases and J by 7 bases, with 9 bases between. The DNA of the CDR3 is TGTGCCAGCAGCTTATCCGGAGCCAATTCACCCCTCCACTTT. Its translation: CASSLSGANSPLHF.

The table lists this clonotype with a few counts. This chain connects TRBV12-3 or TRBV12-4 to TRBJ2-5; 7 nucleotides align to TRBD2. J lost 6 bases, V lost 1 base, and 2 bases had no gene match. This CDR3 comprises 13 residues. CDR3 sequence: CASSLGDYQTQYF. In DNA form, the CDR3 reads TGTGCCAGCAGTTTAGGGGACTACCAGACCCAGTACTTC.

The chain uses TRBV10-3 and TRBJ1-1; D might be TRBD1 (6 bases). This CDR3 spans 13 amino acids. From germline, CDR1 is ENHRY and CDR2 SYGVKD. Trimming cost V 7 bases and J 4 bases, with 13 bases left between them. CDR3 sequence (DNA): TGTGCCATCAACGAGGGGGTTGGCACTGAAGCTTTCTTT. This gives the protein CAINEGVGTEAFF.

On this clonotype itself: Compared with germline, one end of the junction differs, possibly owing to a read error. The J gene is TRBJ2-2, the V gene TRBV7-2, with D perhaps TRBD1 (5 bases). CDR1 and CDR2 from the germline V gene are SGHTA and FQGNSA. The CDR3 runs to 16 residues. The CDR3 sequence is CACSPRWTSNTGELFF. CDR3 bases: TGTGCCTGCAGCCCGAGATGGACATCGAACACCGGGGAGCTGTTTTTT.

The chain combines TRBV28 with TRBJ2-1, with 9 nucleotides matching TRBD1. The CDR3 totals 16 residues. Germline values: CDR1 MDHEN, CDR2 SYDVKM. J was trimmed by 12 bases and V by 7 bases; bases with no gene match: 19. The CDR3 sequence is CASTTSADRGLWRQFF. CDR3 nucleotide sequence: TGTGCCAGCACCACCAGCGCTGACAGGGGGTTATGGCGGCAGTTCTTC. Using reference TRBV28 and TRBJ2-1 for the parts outside the CDR3, the full variable domain is DVKVTQSSRYLVKRTGEKVFLECVQDMDHENMFWYRQDPGLGLRLIYFSYDVKMKEKGDIPEGYSVSREKKERFSLILESASTNQTSMYLCASTTSADRGLWRQFFGPGTRLTVL.

This clonotype appeared a few times. The chain is built from TRBV20-1 and TRBJ1-4; the D gene is possibly TRBD1 (5 bases). Germline V gene sequence: CDR1 DFQATT, CDR2 SNEGSKA (reference sequence). The V and J ends lost 0 bases and 8 bases respectively, with 16 bases between them. CDR3 length: 15 amino acids. CDR3 sequence (DNA): TGCAGTGCTAGAGATCTGAGGGGCCTCGGGGAAAAACTGTTTTTT. Encoded protein: CSARDLRGLGEKLFF.

This clonotype was found a few times. This chain connects TRBV30 to TRBJ2-1, with 7 bases that match TRBD2. From germline, CDR1 is GTSNPN and CDR2 SVGIG (reference sequence). V shed 3 bases and J 8 bases; nucleotides not matched to a gene: 4. The CDR3 has 12 residues. The CDR3 DNA reads TGTGCCTGGAGGGAGACTAGCCATGAGCAGTTCTTC. Translating gives CAWRETSHEQFF.

This clonotype was counted only a few times. This sequence joins TRBV20-1 and TRBJ2-1; 7 nucleotides align to TRBD1. The V gene's germline CDR1 is DFQATT and CDR2 SNEGSKA (reference sequence). The CDR3 spans 13 residues. V lost 6 bases, J lost 8 bases, and 10 bases stayed unmatched. This CDR3 reads CSALGQRQDEQFF. DNA for the CDR3: TGCAGTGCCCTGGGACAGCGTCAAGATGAGCAGTTCTTC.

This clonotype has more than one count but fewer than ten. J is TRBJ2-5 and V is TRBV28; D is uncertain. The CDR3 sequence is 16 residues long. CDR1 and CDR2 from the germline V gene are MDHEN and SYDVKM. Trimming left V 5 bases short and J 7 bases short, with 23 bases between. The CDR3 here is CASSPINPKGMMTQYF. Here the CDR3 DNA reads TGTGCCAGCAGTCCCATTAACCCAAAGGGAATGATGACCCAGTACTTC. Filled out from reference TRBV28 and TRBJ2-5, the complete variable domain reads DVKVTQSSRYLVKRTGEKVFLECVQDMDHENMFWYRQDPGLGLRLIYFSYDVKMKEKGDIPEGYSVSREKKERFSLILESASTNQTSMYLCASSPINPKGMMTQYFGPGTRLLVL.

The rearrangement joins TRBV12-3 or TRBV12-4 to TRBJ1-1, with D maybe TRBD1 (5 bases). V lost 4 bases and J lost 1, with 13 bases in between. This CDR3 region has 15 residues. CDR3: CASSSGGTSNTEAFF. CDR3 nucleotide sequence: TGTGCCAGCAGTTCCGGGGGGACTTCGAACACTGAAGCTTTCTTT.

This clonotype was seen a few times. The J gene is TRBJ2-1, the V gene TRBV20-1; 10 bases agree with TRBD2. The J segment lost 2 bases and the V segment lost 3 bases, leaving 10 bases of the junction unmatched. Germline V CDR1 and CDR2: DFQATT, SNEGSKA (reference sequence). The CDR3 length is 17 residues. CDR3 sequence reads: CSASSLAGVMAYNEQFF. The CDR3 DNA follows: TGCAGTGCTAGCTCCCTAGCGGGAGTGATGGCCTACAATGAGCAGTTCTTC.

Ten or more counts support this clonotype. The chain is built from TRBV29-1 and TRBJ2-1, with D possibly TRBD2 on 6 matching bases. Germline-derived CDR1 and CDR2 are SQVTM and ANQGSEA. The V end was cut by 2 bases, the J end by 1 base, with 9 bases between. The CDR3 has 14 residues. The CDR3 loop is CSVERGRSYNEQFF. As DNA, the CDR3 is TGCAGCGTTGAAAGAGGGAGGTCCTACAATGAGCAGTTCTTC.

This clonotype was picked up many times. The rearrangement uses TRBV5-1 and TRBJ2-1; D is perhaps TRBD2 (5 bases). Germline loops: CDR1 SGHRS, CDR2 YFSETQ. This CDR3 contains 14 residues. Trimming cost V 6 bases and J 8 bases, with 18 bases left between them. The CDR3 bases are TGCGCCAGCAAGCCTAGCCCAAAAAGGGATGAGCAGTTCTTC. Amino acid sequence: CASKPSPKRDEQFF.

This chain links TRBV5-1 with TRBJ2-7, with D uncertain. In germline, CDR1 is SGHRS, CDR2 YFSETQ. V shed 0 bases and J shed 0 bases, with 10 bases lying between them. The CDR3 runs to 15 residues. The CDR3 DNA reads TGCGCCAGCAGCTTGGCCGTCTCTACCTCCTACGAGCAGTACTTC. The encoded protein is CASSLAVSTSYEQYF.

This chain links TRBV7-6 with TRBJ2-7; either TRBD1 or TRBD2 may supply D (7 bases each). The V gene lost 3 bases and the J gene lost 5 bases, with 20 bases spanning the gap. There are 16 residues in the CDR3. Germline CDR1 and CDR2: SGHVS and FNYEAQ. CDR3 loop: CASSFRSSGTENEQYF. The CDR3 bases are TGTGCCAGCAGCTTCCGGAGCAGCGGGACAGAAAACGAGCAGTACTTC. Complete variable domain (other parts from reference TRBV7-6 and TRBJ2-7): GAGVSQSPRYKVTKRGQDVALRCDPISGHVSLYWYRQALGQGPEFLTYFNYEAQQDKSGLPNDRFSAERPEGSISTLTIQRTEQRDSAMYRCASSFRSSGTENEQYFGPGTRLTVT.

In this sample, this clonotype turned up a few times. This chain links TRBV4-1 with TRBJ1-6; D unclear. Germline V CDR1 and CDR2: MGHRA, YSYEKL. V lost 1 base and J 0 bases, leaving 10 bases between the germline ends. There are 17 residues in the CDR3. The CDR3: CASSQVHGSSYNSPLHF. CDR3 nucleotide sequence: TGCGCCAGCAGCCAAGTTCATGGTAGCTCCTATAATTCACCCCTCCACTTT.

The chain uses TRBV5-1 and TRBJ2-1; D is uncertain. CDR3 length equals 14 residues. From germline, CDR1 is SGHRS and CDR2 YFSETQ. Between the trimmed V and J ends, which lost 0 bases and 6 bases, there was a span of 10 bases. DNA of the CDR3: TGCGCCAGCAGCTTGGGGGGAATAGGCAATGAGCAGTTCTTC. Its protein is CASSLGGIGNEQFF. Full variable domain (remainder filled in from reference TRBV5-1 and TRBJ2-1): KAGVTQTPRYLIKTRGQQVTLSCSPISGHRSVSWYQQTPGQGLQFLFEYFSETQRNKGNFPGRFSGRQFSNSRSEMNVSTLELGDSALYLCASSLGGIGNEQFFGPGTRLTVL.

The CDR3 sequence: CASSQDGLARETQYF. CDR3 bases: TGTGCCAGCAGCCAAGATGGGCTAGCACGGGAGACCCAGTACTTC. This chain connects TRBV3-1 to TRBJ2-5; TRBD2 might be the D (5 bases). Trimming left V 0 bases short and J 5 bases short, with 13 bases between. Germline V CDR1 and CDR2: LGHDT, YNNKEL (reference sequence). The CDR3 is 15 amino acids.

This chain uses TRBV5-1 with TRBJ2-1; 7 bases are shared with TRBD1. The CDR3 is 16 residues long. Germline CDR1 is SGHRS and CDR2 is YFSETQ. V shed 3 bases, J shed 7 bases, and the junction held 13 bases outside the gene matches. CDR3: CASSSSGQAGGNEQFF. Written as DNA, the CDR3 is TGCGCCAGCAGCTCATCAGGACAGGCCGGCGGGAATGAGCAGTTCTTC.

This clonotype was counted between two and nine times. The gene calls are TRBV11-2 and TRBJ2-7; unclear D gene. CDR3 length equals 13 residues. Germline lookup yields CDR1 SGHAT and CDR2 FQNNGV. V was trimmed by 3 bases and J by 6 bases, leaving 12 bases between them. This chain's CDR3 is CASSFRLAGEQYF. In nucleotides, the CDR3 is TGTGCCAGCAGCTTCCGATTGGCTGGCGAGCAGTACTTC.

The chain couples TRBV5-1 to TRBJ2-5; D unresolved. V was shortened by 4 bases and J by 1 base, with 8 bases between the two germline ends. The CDR3 runs to 13 residues. The germline V gene encodes CDR1 SGHRS and CDR2 YFSETQ. CDR3 residues: CASSHNTQETQYF. The CDR3 DNA reads as TGCGCCAGCAGCCACAACACCCAAGAGACCCAGTACTTC.